This entry is about one T cell receptor beta chain. What it binds is not known. These data originate in a study of shared clonotypes between healthy human individuals. CD45RO-negative cells were positively selected for CCR7, leaving out terminally differentiated effector memory CD45RA+ cells. Study conclusions and caveats: Across subsets, estimated richness was generally greater for naive than for memory populations. Few donors limited the genetic and exposure-history diversity represented.

TCRdb keeps only in-frame clones here, not all; method: immunoSEQ multiplex PCR. The sample shows over 750,000 clones, around 96% of them seen only once. Trimming shortened V by 0 bases and J by 0 bases, and 8 bases separated the two germline ends. Germline lookup yields CDR1 MNHEY and CDR2 SVGAGI. This CDR3 contains 15 residues. The chain joins TRBV6-5 to TRBJ1-1; the D is unclear. The sequencing input was naive CD8+ T cells sorted from blood. The origin of this receptor is a man aged 30 to 45 in good health. CDR3 sequence reads: CASSYSNGLNTEAFF. For the CDR3, the DNA is TGTGCCAGCAGTTACTCGAATGGGCTGAACACTGAAGCTTTCTTT.